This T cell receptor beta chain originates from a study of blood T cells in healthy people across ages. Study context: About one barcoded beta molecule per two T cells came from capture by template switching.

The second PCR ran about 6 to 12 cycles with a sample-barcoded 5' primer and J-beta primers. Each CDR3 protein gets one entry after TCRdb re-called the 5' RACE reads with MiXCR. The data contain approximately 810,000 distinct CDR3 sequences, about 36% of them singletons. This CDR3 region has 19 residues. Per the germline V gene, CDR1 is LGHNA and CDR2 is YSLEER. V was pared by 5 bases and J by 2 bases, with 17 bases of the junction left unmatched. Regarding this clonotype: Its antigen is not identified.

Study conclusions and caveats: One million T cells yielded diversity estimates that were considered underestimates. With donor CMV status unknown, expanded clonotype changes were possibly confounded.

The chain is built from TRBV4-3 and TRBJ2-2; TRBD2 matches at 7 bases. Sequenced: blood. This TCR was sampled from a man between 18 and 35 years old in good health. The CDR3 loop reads CASSARWGGRPGNTGELFF. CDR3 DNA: TGCGCCAGCAGCGCCCGATGGGGGGGTCGTCCTGGAAACACCGGGGAGCTGTTTTTT.